This entry features one T cell receptor (beta chain) sequence. At one end, the junction sequence differs from germline, possibly due to a read error. This sample was included in a study of post-analysis software for immune sequencing data. The TCR beta cDNA libraries contained unique molecular identifiers. MiXCR, run by TCRdb on the PCR reads, gives a single entry per CDR3 protein. The sample includes a few hundred thousand distinct CDR3 sequences, roughly 45% of them seen just once. The TCR originated in a girl aged 5-17 years with multiple sclerosis. The sequencing sample was made of blood.

CDR3 DNA sequence: TGTGCCCGCAGCTTAGCGGCTAGCTCCTACAATGAGCAGTTCTTC. Protein: CARSLAASSYNEQFF. The genes are TRBV7-2 and TRBJ2-1; D is possibly TRBD2 (6 bases). The CDR3 runs to 15 residues. Germline V gives CDR1 SGHTA, CDR2 FQGNSA.